This T cell receptor beta chain is drawn from a study of STAT5B mutations in CD4+ large granular lymphocyte leukemia. Study-level information: The CDR3 'QG' motif was associated with a particular HLA allele among healthy donors.

Concerning this clone: The antigen remains unidentified.

Study outcomes and limitations: Roughly a quarter of private leukemic clonotypes occurred rarely in other patients' non-leukemic repertoires. Compared with healthy controls (2/35), patient top clones favored TRBV06 (8/27).

Germline V gives CDR1 MRHNA, CDR2 SNTAGT. Trimming took 3 bases from V and 5 from J; bases not matched to a gene: 9. This CDR3 has 15 amino acids. Sequencing used immunoSEQ multiplex PCR; TCRdb keeps in-frame clones, though not all of them. The sample lists tens of thousands of clones; 55% to 80% were seen once. The source of this sequence is a human donor in good health. The J gene is TRBJ1-2, the V gene TRBV6-4; 7 bases are a match to TRBD1. Sample: CD4+ T cells from blood buffy coats. CDR3 in DNA: TGTGCCAGCAGTGAACCGGACAGGCCACTTTATGGCTACACCTTC. Protein product: CASSEPDRPLYGYTF.